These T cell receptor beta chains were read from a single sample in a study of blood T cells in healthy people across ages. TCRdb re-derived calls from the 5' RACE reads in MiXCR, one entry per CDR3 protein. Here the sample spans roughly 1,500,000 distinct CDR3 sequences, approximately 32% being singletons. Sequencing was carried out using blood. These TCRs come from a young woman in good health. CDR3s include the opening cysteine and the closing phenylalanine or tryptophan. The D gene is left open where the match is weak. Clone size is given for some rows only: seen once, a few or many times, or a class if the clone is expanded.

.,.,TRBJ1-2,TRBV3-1,CASSQEGSGLAYGYTF,TGTGCCAGCAGCCAAGAGGGGTCAGGTCTGGCCTATGGCTACACCTTC
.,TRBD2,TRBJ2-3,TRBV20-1,CSARLAGGPGDTQYF,TGCAGTGCTAGGCTAGCGGGAGGGCCCGGGGATACGCAGTATTTT
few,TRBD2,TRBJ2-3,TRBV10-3,CAISEGSGRTQYF,TGTGCCATCAGTGAGGGCTCCGGGAGGACGCAGTATTTT
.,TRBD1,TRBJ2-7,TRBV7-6,CASSSTGGSSYNEQYF,TGTGCCAGCAGCTCCACAGGGGGCTCATCCTACAATGAGCAGTACTTC
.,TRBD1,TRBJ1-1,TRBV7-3,CASSLQQGSTEAFF,TGTGCCAGCAGCTTACAACAGGGGAGTACTGAAGCTTTCTTT
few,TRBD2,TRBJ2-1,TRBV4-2,CASSRRLAGGPGNEQFF,TGTGCCAGCAGCCGCCGACTAGCGGGGGGGCCAGGAAATGAGCAGTTCTTC
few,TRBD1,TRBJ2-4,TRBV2,CASSPSAGGDIQYF,TGTGCCAGCAGCCCTTCGGCAGGGGGTGACATTCAGTACTTC
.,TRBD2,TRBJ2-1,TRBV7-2,CSSSSRSGTSGGNEQFF,TGTTCCAGCAGCTCCCGGAGCGGGACTAGCGGGGGCAATGAGCAGTTCTTC
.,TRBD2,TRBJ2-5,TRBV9,CASSVAGTSGDQETQYF,TGTGCCAGCAGCGTAGCCGGGACTAGCGGGGATCAAGAGACCCAGTACTTC
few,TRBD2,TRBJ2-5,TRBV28,CASSLLWERGSQETQYF,TGTGCCAGCAGTCTTCTGTGGGAGCGGGGGTCCCAAGAGACCCAGTACTTC
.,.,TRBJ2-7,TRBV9,CASSVGPGSSYEQYF,TGTGCCAGCAGCGTAGGCCCGGGGAGCTCCTACGAGCAGTACTTC
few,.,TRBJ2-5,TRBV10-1,CASSASRFIETQYF,TGCGCCAGCAGTGCGTCTAGATTTATAGAGACCCAGTACTTC
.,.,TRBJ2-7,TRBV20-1,CSAPDRYYEQYF,TGCAGTGCCCCCGACAGATACTACGAGCAGTACTTC
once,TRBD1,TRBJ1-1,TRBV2,CASSETAHRGWNTEAFF,TGTGCCAGCAGCGAAACAGCACACAGGGGGTGGAACACTGAAGCTTTCTTT
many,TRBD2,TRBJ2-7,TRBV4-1,CASSQQLAGPYYEQYF,TGCGCCAGCAGCCAGCAACTAGCGGGGCCTTACTACGAGCAGTACTTC
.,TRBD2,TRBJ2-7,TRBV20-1,CSATGLAEGSEQYF,TGCAGTGCTACGGGACTAGCGGAGGGGAGTGAGCAGTACTTC
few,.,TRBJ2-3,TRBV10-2,CAITTGSTDTQYF,TGCGCCATTACGACAGGCAGTACAGATACGCAGTATTTT
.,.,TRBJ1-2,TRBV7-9,CASTVGGQSHGYTF,TGTGCCAGCACCGTGGGGGGGCAGTCTCATGGCTACACCTTC
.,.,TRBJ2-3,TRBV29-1,CSVRTGNLDTQYF,TGCAGCGTTAGGACGGGCAACTTAGATACGCAGTATTTT
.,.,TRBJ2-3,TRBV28,CASSPDGGTQYF,TGTGCCAGCAGTCCGGACGGCGGTACGCAGTATTTT
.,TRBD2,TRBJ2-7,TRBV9,CASSVDASGLYEQYF,TGTGCCAGCAGCGTGGATGCTAGCGGGCTGTACGAGCAGTACTTC
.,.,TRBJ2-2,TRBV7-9,CASSPWRDTGELFF,TGTGCCAGCAGCCCATGGAGAGACACCGGGGAGCTGTTTTTT
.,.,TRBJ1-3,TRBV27,CASIDRSSSGNTIYF,TGTGCCAGCATCGACAGAAGTAGCTCTGGAAACACCATATATTTT
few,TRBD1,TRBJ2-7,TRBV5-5,CASSFRQGFDEQYF,TGTGCCAGCAGCTTTAGACAGGGGTTCGACGAGCAGTACTTC
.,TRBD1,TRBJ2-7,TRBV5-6,CASSLGVGTAYEQYF,TGTGCCAGCAGCTTGGGGGTTGGGACAGCCTACGAGCAGTACTTC
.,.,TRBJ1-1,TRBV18,CASSPPGPTQTEAFF,TGTGCCAGCTCACCGCCGGGACCCACGCAGACTGAAGCTTTCTTT